This TCR beta chain was recorded in a study of blood T cell repertoires in COVID-19. The V gene end was trimmed by 4 bases and the J gene end by 0 bases; junction bases not matched to a gene: 13. There are 19 residues in the CDR3. CDR1 is PRHDT, CDR2 FYEKMQ, per germline (reference sequence). The method was immunoSEQ multiplex PCR; TCRdb's version includes in-frame clones alone and lacks a portion of them. The sample holds fewer than 300,000 clones, around four fifths seen once. The clonotype was recovered from a woman aged 65 to 85 with active or convalescent COVID-19. The chain employs TRBV13 and TRBJ2-1, with 9 nucleotides matching TRBD2. Sequencing was performed on peripheral blood. In nucleotides, the CDR3 is TGTGCCAGCAGCTCCCTCCGACTAGCGGAGCCCAGCTCCTACAATGAGCAGTTCTTC. Protein product: CASSSLRLAEPSSYNEQFF. Variable domain in full (rest from reference TRBV13 and TRBJ2-1): AAGVIQSPRHLIKEKRETATLKCYPIPRHDTVYWYQQGPGQDPQFLISFYEKMQSDKGSIPDRFSAQQFSDYHSELNMSSLELGDSALYFCASSSLRLAEPSSYNEQFFGPGTRLTVL.